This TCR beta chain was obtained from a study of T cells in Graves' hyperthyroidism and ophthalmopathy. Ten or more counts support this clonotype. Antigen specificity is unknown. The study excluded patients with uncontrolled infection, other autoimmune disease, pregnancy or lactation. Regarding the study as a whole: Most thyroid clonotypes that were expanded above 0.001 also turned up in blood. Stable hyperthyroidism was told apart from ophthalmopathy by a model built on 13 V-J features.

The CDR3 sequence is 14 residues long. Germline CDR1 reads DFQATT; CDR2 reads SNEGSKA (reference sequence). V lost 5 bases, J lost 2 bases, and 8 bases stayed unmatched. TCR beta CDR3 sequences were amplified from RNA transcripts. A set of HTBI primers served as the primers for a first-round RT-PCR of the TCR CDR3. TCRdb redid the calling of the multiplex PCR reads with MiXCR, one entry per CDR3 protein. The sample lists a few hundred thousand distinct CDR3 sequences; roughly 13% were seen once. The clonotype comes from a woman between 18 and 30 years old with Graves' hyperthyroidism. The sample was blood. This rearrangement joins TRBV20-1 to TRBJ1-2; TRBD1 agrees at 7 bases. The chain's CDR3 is CSAGLTGINYGYTF. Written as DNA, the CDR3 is TGCAGTGCTGGACTGACAGGGATCAACTATGGCTACACCTTC.